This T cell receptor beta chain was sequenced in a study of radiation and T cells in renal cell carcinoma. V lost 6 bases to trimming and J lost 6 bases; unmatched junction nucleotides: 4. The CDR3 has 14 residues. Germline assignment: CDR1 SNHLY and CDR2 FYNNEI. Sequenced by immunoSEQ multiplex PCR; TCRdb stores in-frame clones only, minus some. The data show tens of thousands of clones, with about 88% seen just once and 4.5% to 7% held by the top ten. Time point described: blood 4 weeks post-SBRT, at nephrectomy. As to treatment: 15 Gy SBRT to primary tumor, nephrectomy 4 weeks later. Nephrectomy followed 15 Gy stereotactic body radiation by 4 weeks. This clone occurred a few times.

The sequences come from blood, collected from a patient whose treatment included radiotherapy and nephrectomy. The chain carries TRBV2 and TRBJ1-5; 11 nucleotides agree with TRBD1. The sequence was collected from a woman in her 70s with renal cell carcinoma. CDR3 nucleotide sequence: TGTGCCAGCAGGCCGGGACAGGGGGTTCAGCCCCAGCATTTT. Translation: CASRPGQGVQPQHF.